This entry is about one T cell receptor beta chain. Its matching antigen is unknown. This entry comes from a study of regulatory T cells in long-lasting Graves disease. Study-wide background: For a period under 3 months, newly diagnosed Graves' patients had taken antithyroid drugs. The study, taken as a whole, reports: Study of thyroid tissue was not done, with only peripheral blood studied.

As to time point: newly diagnosed GD, antithyroid drugs for less than 3 months. Extracted RNA from PBMCs served as the source of the TCR library. With EDTA tubes as the receptacles, about 8.1 milliliters of peripheral blood were drawn. Germline V lookup: CDR1 SGHRS, CDR2 YFSETQ. The CDR3 consists of 14 residues. V dropped 2 bases and J dropped 7 bases, with 15 bases sitting between them. Arm-PCR of CDR3 regions and iRepertoire HTBI primers were the basis on which TCR beta libraries were built. TCRdb reprocessed the multiplex PCR reads via MiXCR and lists one record per CDR3 protein. The profile shows approximately 540,000 distinct CDR3 sequences, about 12% of them singletons. These data are also associated with another study on T cells in Graves' hyperthyroidism and ophthalmopathy. According to that study: The HTBI primer set served for first-round RT-PCR of the TCR CDR3.

The rearrangement uses TRBV5-1 and TRBJ1-2; D uncertain. The clonotype was recovered from a woman aged 30 to 39 with Graves disease. This specimen consisted of peripheral blood mononuclear cells (PBMCs), obtained at new diagnosis, from a patient treated with antithyroid drugs. The CDR3 nucleotides are TGCGCCAGCAGCTTTTCGGGCGACGGGAGTGGCTACACCTTC. This sequence encodes CASSFSGDGSGYTF.